The following is a TCR beta chain sequence with its context. This sample was included in a study of OX40 agonist ivuxolimab in advanced cancers. The protocol was immunoSEQ multiplex PCR, while the TCRdb copy is restricted to in-frame clones and leaves out a portion. The sample holds under 80,000 clones, 85% to 90% seen once. Looked up from germline, CDR1 is KGHSH and CDR2 is LQKENI. Between the trimmed V and J ends, which lost 2 bases and 1 base, there was a span of 15 bases. CDR3 length equals 17 residues. Any history of autoimmune disease or systemic immunosuppression disqualified patients. This receptor was identified in an adult with an advanced solid tumor such as melanoma, head and neck, liver or kidney cancer. This material consisted of CD4+ or CD8+ T cells sorted from blood, taken in a trial of the OX40 agonist ivuxolimab. The rearrangement links TRBV18 to TRBJ1-5; D unclear. The CDR3 DNA sequence: TGTGCCAGCTCACCAGTCGGCGGCGCGGCGAGCAATCAGCCCCAGCATTTT. Its translation is CASSPVGGAASNQPQHF.